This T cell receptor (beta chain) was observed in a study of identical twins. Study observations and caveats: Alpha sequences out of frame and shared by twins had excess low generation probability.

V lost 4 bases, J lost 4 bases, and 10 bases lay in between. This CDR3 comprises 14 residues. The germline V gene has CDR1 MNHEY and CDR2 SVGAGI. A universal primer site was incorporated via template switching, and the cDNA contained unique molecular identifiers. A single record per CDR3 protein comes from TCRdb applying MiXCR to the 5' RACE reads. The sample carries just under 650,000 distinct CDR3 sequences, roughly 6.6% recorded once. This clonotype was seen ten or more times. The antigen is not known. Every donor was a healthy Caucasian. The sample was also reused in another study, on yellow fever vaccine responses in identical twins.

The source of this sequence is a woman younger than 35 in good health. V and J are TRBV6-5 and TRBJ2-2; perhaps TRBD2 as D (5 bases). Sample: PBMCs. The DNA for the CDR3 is TGTGCCAGCAGTTCACGGGGTAGCACCGGGGAGCTGTTTTTT. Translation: CASSSRGSTGELFF.